This T cell receptor (beta chain) was profiled in a study of beta chain features in type 1 diabetes. Study at large: Age and gender were similar between patients and healthy donors, as were cell yields. In all, roughly 98,000,000 sorted cells from all samples were analyzed.

Based on CD45RO/CCR7/CD25/CD127/CD95/CD27, CD4+ regulatory, stem cell-like memory, naive and central memory cells were sorted. Germline CDR1 ENHRY, CDR2 SYGVKD. This CDR3 is 14 amino acids long. Losses at the gene ends were 4 bases for V and 2 bases for J; bases not matched to a gene: 2. Since all of the isolated RNA was reverse transcribed, expressed TCRB transcripts were what got sequenced. Measured with immunoSEQ multiplex PCR; TCRdb has only the in-frame clones, and not every one. Of around 250,000 clones listed, 25% to 30% are singletons. A remark on this clone: Its antigen is not known.

Whole-study results and caveats: When Type 1 diabetes patients were examined, their TCRB CDR3s proved moderately but significantly shorter in all four CD4+ subsets.

The source material was central memory CD4+ T cells from blood. The chain has TRBV10-3 and TRBJ2-7; 10 bases are shared with TRBD2. This clonotype was obtained from a man younger than 40 in good health. The DNA for the CDR3 is TGTGCCATCAGTGGGACTAGCGGACCCTACGAGCAGTACTTC. Its protein product is CAISGTSGPYEQYF.